This entry is about one T cell receptor (beta chain). This clone was found many times. Its antigen has not been determined. No clone much larger than this one lies a single base away; base qualities are absent. Each collaborating institution followed its own protocols to collect whole blood in K2EDTA tubes. For TCRbeta analysis, collaborators shipped samples as frozen whole blood, isolated PBMCs, or DNA extracted from either of those sample types. This entry belongs to a study of blood T cell repertoires in COVID-19 (dated by TCRdb to 2020 to 2021). Background on the whole study: Collaborator samples came from the United States, Italy and Spain and covered acute and convalescent phases of COVID-19. The material from the prospective study consisted of cDNA or gDNA derived from T cells, B-cell-depleted T cells, or PBMCs. Subjects who had been exposed to COVID-19, were actively infected with it, or had recovered from it provided the deeply sampled blood TCRbeta repertoires that made up the dataset. The repertoires were released in a freely available public database meant as a resource for research on the immune response to SARS-CoV-2. Samples came from the ongoing ImmuneRACE study (first 160 participants) plus 1,254 subjects from 6 global collaborators. Sample metadata almost always included a de-identified subject ID, COVID-19 status, age in years and sex. Where available, HLA class I and class II types were obtained from metadata supplied by the sample provider rather than from assay-based typing. General study outcomes and caveats: The quantity of clinical and demographic metadata differed by source and by participant and was supplied without curation.

Trimming takes 3 bases from V and 9 bases from J, and the germline ends sit 9 bases apart. In the germline V gene (reference sequence), CDR1 corresponds to SEHNR and CDR2 to FQNEAQ. The CDR3 holds 12 amino acids from the cysteine to the phenylalanine. Here the CDR3 DNA is all that survives: 36 bases in frame from base 1. The immunoSEQ Assay, a bias-controlled multiplex PCR, was used to amplify TCRbeta CDR3 regions from genomic DNA. Per the authors' processing: Nucleated cell counts per sample were estimated from amplification of reference gene primers within the assay. Sequence reads were collapsed and filtered to measure the absolute abundance of every unique TCRbeta CDR3 rearrangement. For each sample, productive Simpson clonality was calculated as the square root of Simpson's diversity index over productive rearrangements. TCRdb's version of the immuneACCESS table is confined to in-frame rearrangements and falls short of the full clone set. An unresolved V gene accounts for under half of the shortfall where checked; the remainder is of unknown origin. Clonal size and the V and J genes are those of that table, whereas D and trimming came from the DNA. The sample includes tens of thousands of clones, with 91% observed a single time. The ten largest clones represent approximately 8.1% of the sample.

Sequencing input: peripheral blood. The source of this sequence is a human donor in a cohort sampled during active COVID-19. The V and J segments used are TRBV7-9 and TRBJ2-1; possibly the D gene is TRBD1, per 5 matching bases. CDR3 sequence: CASSFQGSEQFF. The nucleotide sequence is given as TGTGCCAGCAGCTTCCAGGGATCTGAGCAGTTCTTC.